Listed below are T cell receptor beta chains from one sample, sequenced in a study of regulatory T cells in long-lasting Graves disease. MiXCR, run by TCRdb on the multiplex PCR reads, gives a single entry per CDR3 protein. The data contain approximately 540,000 distinct CDR3 sequences, 12% of them singletons. The data also belong to a second study, concerning T cells in Graves' hyperthyroidism and ophthalmopathy.

This specimen consisted of peripheral blood mononuclear cells (PBMCs), obtained at new diagnosis, from a patient treated with antithyroid drugs. The origin of the receptors is a woman aged 25 to 39 with Graves disease. CDR3s include the opening cysteine and the closing phenylalanine or tryptophan. D genes are given only for firm matches. The size entry is marked missing in some rows and otherwise reads once, few, many or a size class.

j_gene: TRBJ2-7
abundance: many
d_gene: TRBD2
v_gene: TRBV28
CDR3nt: TGTGCCAGCAGTTTTGGGCCGGGACTAGCGTACGAGCAGTACTTC
CDR3aa: CASSFGPGLAYEQYF

j_gene: TRBJ1-3
abundance: few
d_gene: .
v_gene: TRBV7-8
CDR3nt: TGTGCCAGCAGCGACCTTTATGGACCGAACGGAAACACCATATATTTT
CDR3aa: CASSDLYGPNGNTIYF

j_gene: TRBJ2-1
abundance: few
d_gene: TRBD2
v_gene: TRBV5-1
CDR3nt: TGCGCCAGCAGCTTGGGGAGCGGGAGAGGGTACAATGAGCAGTTCTTC
CDR3aa: CASSLGSGRGYNEQFF

j_gene: TRBJ1-6
abundance: many
d_gene: .
v_gene: TRBV5-6
CDR3nt: TGTGCCAGCAGCTTGGGTACAACGAGAAATTCACCCCTCCACTTT
CDR3aa: CASSLGTTRNSPLHF

j_gene: TRBJ2-7
abundance: many
d_gene: .
v_gene: TRBV20-1
CDR3nt: TGCAGTGCTAGAGGGCAGGCCTACGAGCAGTACTTC
CDR3aa: CSARGQAYEQYF

j_gene: TRBJ1-2
abundance: many
d_gene: .
v_gene: TRBV19
CDR3nt: TGTGCCAGTAGTTCAAGAGGCGGCTATGGCTACACCTTC
CDR3aa: CASSSRGGYGYTF

j_gene: TRBJ2-1
abundance: many
d_gene: .
v_gene: TRBV19
CDR3nt: TGTGCCAGTAGTAGTGGATTGAGCTCCTACAATGAGCAGTTCTTC
CDR3aa: CASSSGLSSYNEQFF

j_gene: TRBJ2-7
abundance: .
d_gene: .
v_gene: TRBV12-3/TRBV12-4
CDR3nt: TGTGCCAGCAGTTTAGCGGGTGGGAACTACGAGCAGTACTTC
CDR3aa: CASSLAGGNYEQYF

j_gene: TRBJ2-7
abundance: .
d_gene: TRBD2
v_gene: TRBV6-2/TRBV6-3
CDR3nt: TGTGCCAGCAGTTACGCGGGACTACAGCAGTACTTC
CDR3aa: CASSYAGLQQYF

j_gene: TRBJ2-7
abundance: .
d_gene: .
v_gene: TRBV10-2
CDR3nt: TGCGCCAGCCAACCCGGGACATTGACTTACGAGCAGTACTTC
CDR3aa: CASQPGTLTYEQYF

j_gene: TRBJ2-7
abundance: many
d_gene: .
v_gene: TRBV14
CDR3nt: TGTGCCAGCAGCCAAGTGGGTGGTGTGGTCTACGAGCAGTACTTC
CDR3aa: CASSQVGGVVYEQYF

j_gene: TRBJ2-1
abundance: many
d_gene: TRBD2
v_gene: TRBV24-1
CDR3nt: TGTGCCACCAGTGATGGGCTCGGGACTAGCAATGAGCAGTTCTTC
CDR3aa: CATSDGLGTSNEQFF

j_gene: TRBJ1-1
abundance: many
d_gene: .
v_gene: TRBV18
CDR3nt: TGTGCCAGCTCACCACCGACAGGTCACAATGCTTTCTTT
CDR3aa: CASSPPTGHNAFF

j_gene: TRBJ2-3
abundance: many
d_gene: .
v_gene: TRBV28
CDR3nt: TGTGCCAGCAGTTTATTATCAGGGGCGCGAGGAGATACGCAGTATTTT
CDR3aa: CASSLLSGARGDTQYF

j_gene: TRBJ2-2
abundance: .
d_gene: .
v_gene: TRBV9
CDR3nt: TGTGCCAGCAGCGTAGTCGCTACCGGGGAGCTGTTTTTT
CDR3aa: CASSVVATGELFF

j_gene: TRBJ2-1
abundance: many
d_gene: TRBD2
v_gene: TRBV19
CDR3nt: TGTGCCAGTACCCAAAAATTCGGGACTAGACGTATGAATGAGCAGTTCTTC
CDR3aa: CASTQKFGTRRMNEQFF

j_gene: TRBJ1-2
abundance: .
d_gene: .
v_gene: TRBV19
CDR3nt: TGTGCCAGTAGTATATCCAGGGGCTATGGCTACACCTTC
CDR3aa: CASSISRGYGYTF

j_gene: TRBJ2-5
abundance: .
d_gene: .
v_gene: TRBV4-1
CDR3nt: TGCGCCAGCAGCCAAGTCCGGCTGGAGACCCAGTACTTC
CDR3aa: CASSQVRLETQYF

j_gene: TRBJ2-7
abundance: few
d_gene: .
v_gene: TRBV6-7
CDR3nt: TGTGCCAGCAGTTACCGGGGCAGGGGGGACCCCTACGAGCAGTACTTC
CDR3aa: CASSYRGRGDPYEQYF

j_gene: TRBJ1-4
abundance: many
d_gene: TRBD1
v_gene: TRBV12-3/TRBV12-4
CDR3nt: TGTGCCAGCAGTCCGAGGACAGGGCTGAGTGAAAAACTGTTTTTT
CDR3aa: CASSPRTGLSEKLFF

j_gene: TRBJ2-1
abundance: many
d_gene: TRBD1
v_gene: TRBV24-1
CDR3nt: TGTGCCACCAGTGATCGAATTCCCCGGGACAGGGGTGTCAATGAGCAGTTCTTC
CDR3aa: CATSDRIPRDRGVNEQFF

j_gene: TRBJ2-7
abundance: few
d_gene: .
v_gene: TRBV5-1
CDR3nt: TGCGCCAGCAGGTCTCAGGGTTACGAGCAGTACTTC
CDR3aa: CASRSQGYEQYF

j_gene: TRBJ1-2
abundance: many
d_gene: .
v_gene: TRBV19
CDR3nt: TGTGCCAGTAGTCCAAGAGACAGGAATGGCTACACCTTC
CDR3aa: CASSPRDRNGYTF

j_gene: TRBJ2-1
abundance: .
d_gene: .
v_gene: TRBV20-1
CDR3nt: TGCAGTGCTAGAGAGATCAATGAGCAGTTCTTC
CDR3aa: CSAREINEQFF

j_gene: TRBJ2-5
abundance: .
d_gene: .
v_gene: TRBV11-2
CDR3nt: TGTGCCAGCAGCTCAGGGGGGGCGCGGGGAGAGACCCAGTACTTC
CDR3aa: CASSSGGARGETQYF

j_gene: TRBJ2-5
abundance: .
d_gene: TRBD2
v_gene: TRBV19
CDR3nt: TGTGCCAGTAGTATAAGCGGGAGAACCCAAGAGACCCAGTACTTC
CDR3aa: CASSISGRTQETQYF

j_gene: TRBJ2-7
abundance: .
d_gene: .
v_gene: TRBV30
CDR3nt: TGTGCCGGGAGAGCCAACAGCTACGAGCAGTACTTC
CDR3aa: CAGRANSYEQYF

j_gene: TRBJ2-6
abundance: many
d_gene: .
v_gene: TRBV28
CDR3nt: TGTGCCAGCAGTTCCAACCTCCGCTCTGGGGCCAACGTCCTGACTTTC
CDR3aa: CASSSNLRSGANVLTF

j_gene: TRBJ1-2
abundance: .
d_gene: TRBD1
v_gene: TRBV6-5
CDR3nt: TGTGCCAGCAGTTCGACAGGGGGGCTGTTCTATGGCTACACCTTC
CDR3aa: CASSSTGGLFYGYTF

j_gene: TRBJ2-7
abundance: many
d_gene: .
v_gene: TRBV24-1
CDR3nt: TGTGCCACCAGTGATCCGGGGTTCCCCTACGAGCAGTACTTC
CDR3aa: CATSDPGFPYEQYF

j_gene: TRBJ1-4
abundance: many
d_gene: .
v_gene: TRBV18
CDR3nt: TGTGCCAGCTCACCACGAGGGACTAATGAAAAACTGTTTTTT
CDR3aa: CASSPRGTNEKLFF

j_gene: TRBJ2-1
abundance: many
d_gene: TRBD1
v_gene: TRBV6-2/TRBV6-3
CDR3nt: TGTGCCAGCAGTTTCCCACAGGGGGCCCACAATGAGCAGTTCTTC
CDR3aa: CASSFPQGAHNEQFF

j_gene: TRBJ2-2
abundance: many
d_gene: .
v_gene: TRBV5-6
CDR3nt: TGTGCCAGCAGCTTGGGTTATCGACTCGTTGGGGAGCTGTTTTTT
CDR3aa: CASSLGYRLVGELFF

j_gene: TRBJ2-3
abundance: few
d_gene: TRBD1
v_gene: TRBV7-9
CDR3nt: TGTGCCAGCAACATAGGGGACAGGTTCACAGATACGCAGTATTTT
CDR3aa: CASNIGDRFTDTQYF

j_gene: TRBJ1-1
abundance: .
d_gene: .
v_gene: TRBV10-3
CDR3nt: TGTGCCATCAGTAATGGGCCGAAGGACAGAAGTGAAGCTTTCTTT
CDR3aa: CAISNGPKDRSEAFF

j_gene: TRBJ2-7
abundance: few
d_gene: .
v_gene: TRBV5-4
CDR3nt: TGTGCCAGCAGCCCGGACGGTAACGAGCAGTACTTC
CDR3aa: CASSPDGNEQYF

j_gene: TRBJ2-1
abundance: .
d_gene: .
v_gene: TRBV7-2
CDR3nt: TGTGCCAGCAGCTTAAACGACCTCCGGGGCATTGAGCAGTTCTTC
CDR3aa: CASSLNDLRGIEQFF

j_gene: TRBJ2-1
abundance: many
d_gene: TRBD1
v_gene: TRBV6-5
CDR3nt: TGTGCCAGCAGTTGGGACAGACCGTCCAATGAGCAGTTCTTC
CDR3aa: CASSWDRPSNEQFF

j_gene: TRBJ2-2
abundance: .
d_gene: .
v_gene: TRBV9
CDR3nt: TGTGCCAGCAGCGGGACAGCGTTGAACACCGGGGAGCTGTTTTTT
CDR3aa: CASSGTALNTGELFF

j_gene: TRBJ1-1
abundance: few
d_gene: .
v_gene: TRBV5-1
CDR3nt: TGCGCCAGCAGCTTGGAACCACAGGGTGACACTGAAGCTTTCTTT
CDR3aa: CASSLEPQGDTEAFF

j_gene: TRBJ2-1
abundance: many
d_gene: .
v_gene: TRBV29-1
CDR3nt: TGCAGCGTTGACAGACACAATGAGCAGTTCTTC
CDR3aa: CSVDRHNEQFF

j_gene: TRBJ2-7
abundance: many
d_gene: .
v_gene: TRBV10-3
CDR3nt: TGTGCCATCAAGGTTGGTATGGGAGACGAGCAGTACTTC
CDR3aa: CAIKVGMGDEQYF

j_gene: TRBJ1-2
abundance: .
d_gene: .
v_gene: TRBV29-1
CDR3nt: TGCAGCGTTGAAATACAGGGAGATGCGGGCTACACCTTC
CDR3aa: CSVEIQGDAGYTF

j_gene: TRBJ2-3
abundance: many
d_gene: TRBD2
v_gene: TRBV7-9
CDR3nt: TGTGCCAGCAGAGTAACTAGCGGGAGGCACACAGATACGCAGTATTTT
CDR3aa: CASRVTSGRHTDTQYF

j_gene: TRBJ2-5
abundance: many
d_gene: TRBD1
v_gene: TRBV2
CDR3nt: TGTGCCAGCAGTGTACAGGGGTTAGAGACCCAGTACTTC
CDR3aa: CASSVQGLETQYF

j_gene: TRBJ2-1
abundance: many
d_gene: .
v_gene: TRBV19
CDR3nt: TGTGCCAGTAGTATGAGGGTAGGGGGTCCGAATGAGCAGTTCTTC
CDR3aa: CASSMRVGGPNEQFF

j_gene: TRBJ2-1
abundance: .
d_gene: .
v_gene: TRBV11-2
CDR3nt: TGTGCCAGCAGCCCAATAGCGTTCGTGTCCAGGCCCCGAACCTACAATGAGCAGTTCTTC
CDR3aa: CASSPIAFVSRPRTYNEQFF

j_gene: TRBJ1-1
abundance: few
d_gene: TRBD1
v_gene: TRBV5-1
CDR3nt: TGCGCCAGCAGCTTGAAGGCAGGGGGCACTGAAGCTTTCTTT
CDR3aa: CASSLKAGGTEAFF

j_gene: TRBJ2-7
abundance: few
d_gene: TRBD1
v_gene: TRBV13
CDR3nt: TGTGCCAGCAGCTTAGGGGACAGGGACCCATCGGAGCAGTACTTC
CDR3aa: CASSLGDRDPSEQYF

j_gene: TRBJ2-2
abundance: many
d_gene: .
v_gene: TRBV19
CDR3nt: TGTGCCAGTAGTATCGGGGGCTTCGACACCGGGGAGCTGTTTTTT
CDR3aa: CASSIGGFDTGELFF